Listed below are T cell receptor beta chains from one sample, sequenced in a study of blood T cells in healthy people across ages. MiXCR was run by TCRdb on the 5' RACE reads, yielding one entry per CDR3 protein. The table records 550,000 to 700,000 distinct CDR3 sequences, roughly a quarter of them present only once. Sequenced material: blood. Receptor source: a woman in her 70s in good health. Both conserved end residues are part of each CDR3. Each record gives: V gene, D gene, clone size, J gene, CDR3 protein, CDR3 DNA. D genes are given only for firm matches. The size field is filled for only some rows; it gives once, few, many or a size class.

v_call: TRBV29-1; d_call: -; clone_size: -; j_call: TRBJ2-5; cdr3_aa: CSVVGGQETQYF; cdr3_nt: TGCAGCGTTGTGGGGGGCCAAGAGACCCAGTACTTC
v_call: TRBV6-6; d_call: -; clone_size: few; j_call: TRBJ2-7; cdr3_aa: CASSPAVTLYEQYF; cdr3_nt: TGTGCCAGCAGCCCGGCCGTTACCCTCTACGAGCAGTACTTC
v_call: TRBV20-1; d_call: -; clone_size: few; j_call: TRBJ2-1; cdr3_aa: CSAPTYNEQFF; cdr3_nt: TGCAGTGCTCCTACTTACAATGAGCAGTTCTTC
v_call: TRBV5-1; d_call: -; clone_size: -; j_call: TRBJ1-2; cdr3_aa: CASSLGGTSLSNYGYTF; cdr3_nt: TGCGCCAGCAGCTTGGGTGGGACTTCCCTCAGCAACTATGGCTACACCTTC
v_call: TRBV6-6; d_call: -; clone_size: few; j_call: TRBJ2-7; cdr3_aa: CASSLPTGAYEQYF; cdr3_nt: TGTGCCAGCAGCCTTCCGACAGGAGCCTACGAGCAGTACTTC
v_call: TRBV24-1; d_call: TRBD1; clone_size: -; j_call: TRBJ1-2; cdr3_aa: CATSDWTGGEYGYTF; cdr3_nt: TGTGCCACCAGTGATTGGACAGGGGGCGAGTATGGCTACACCTTC
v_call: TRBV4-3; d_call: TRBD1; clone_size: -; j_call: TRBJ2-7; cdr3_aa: CASSQRAGTGGYEQYF; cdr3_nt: TGCGCCAGCAGCCAAAGGGCCGGGACAGGGGGCTACGAGCAGTACTTC
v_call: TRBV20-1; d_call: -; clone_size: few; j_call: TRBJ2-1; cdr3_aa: CSARSGLSTNEQFF; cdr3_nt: TGCAGTGCTAGATCCGGACTGTCAACCAATGAGCAGTTCTTC
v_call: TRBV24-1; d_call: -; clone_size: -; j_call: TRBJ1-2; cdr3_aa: CATSDFSLSYGYTF; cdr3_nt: TGTGCCACCAGTGATTTTTCGCTCAGCTATGGCTACACCTTC
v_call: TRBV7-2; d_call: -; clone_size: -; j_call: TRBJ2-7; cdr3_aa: CASSLVGGQGLEVARQYF; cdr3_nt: TGTGCCAGCAGCTTAGTAGGGGGACAAGGGCTCGAAGTGGCCAGGCAGTACTTC